This T cell receptor beta chain was captured in a study of CD8+CD57+ T cells in acquired aplastic anemia. In germline, CDR1 is KGHDR, CDR2 SFDVKD. The junction had 15 bases not matched to a gene; V was cut back by 7 bases and J by 7 bases. This CDR3 has 16 amino acids. Template material for TCR beta VDJ and CDR3 profiling consisted of genomic DNA. TCRdb reanalysed the reads using MiXCR and keeps one entry per CDR3 protein. Among some 280,000 distinct CDR3 sequences listed, around 60% were seen once. Sequencing used sorted CD4+, CD8+, or CD8+CD57+ T cells (not recorded which) from PBMCs. The rearrangement links TRBV24-1 to TRBJ2-1, with 7 bases aligning to TRBD1. This receptor was identified in a human donor with severe aplastic anemia or a healthy control (not recorded which). The CDR3 reads CATRDATGEVGNEQFF. CDR3 DNA: TGTGCCACCAGAGACGCAACAGGGGAAGTAGGAAATGAGCAGTTCTTC.